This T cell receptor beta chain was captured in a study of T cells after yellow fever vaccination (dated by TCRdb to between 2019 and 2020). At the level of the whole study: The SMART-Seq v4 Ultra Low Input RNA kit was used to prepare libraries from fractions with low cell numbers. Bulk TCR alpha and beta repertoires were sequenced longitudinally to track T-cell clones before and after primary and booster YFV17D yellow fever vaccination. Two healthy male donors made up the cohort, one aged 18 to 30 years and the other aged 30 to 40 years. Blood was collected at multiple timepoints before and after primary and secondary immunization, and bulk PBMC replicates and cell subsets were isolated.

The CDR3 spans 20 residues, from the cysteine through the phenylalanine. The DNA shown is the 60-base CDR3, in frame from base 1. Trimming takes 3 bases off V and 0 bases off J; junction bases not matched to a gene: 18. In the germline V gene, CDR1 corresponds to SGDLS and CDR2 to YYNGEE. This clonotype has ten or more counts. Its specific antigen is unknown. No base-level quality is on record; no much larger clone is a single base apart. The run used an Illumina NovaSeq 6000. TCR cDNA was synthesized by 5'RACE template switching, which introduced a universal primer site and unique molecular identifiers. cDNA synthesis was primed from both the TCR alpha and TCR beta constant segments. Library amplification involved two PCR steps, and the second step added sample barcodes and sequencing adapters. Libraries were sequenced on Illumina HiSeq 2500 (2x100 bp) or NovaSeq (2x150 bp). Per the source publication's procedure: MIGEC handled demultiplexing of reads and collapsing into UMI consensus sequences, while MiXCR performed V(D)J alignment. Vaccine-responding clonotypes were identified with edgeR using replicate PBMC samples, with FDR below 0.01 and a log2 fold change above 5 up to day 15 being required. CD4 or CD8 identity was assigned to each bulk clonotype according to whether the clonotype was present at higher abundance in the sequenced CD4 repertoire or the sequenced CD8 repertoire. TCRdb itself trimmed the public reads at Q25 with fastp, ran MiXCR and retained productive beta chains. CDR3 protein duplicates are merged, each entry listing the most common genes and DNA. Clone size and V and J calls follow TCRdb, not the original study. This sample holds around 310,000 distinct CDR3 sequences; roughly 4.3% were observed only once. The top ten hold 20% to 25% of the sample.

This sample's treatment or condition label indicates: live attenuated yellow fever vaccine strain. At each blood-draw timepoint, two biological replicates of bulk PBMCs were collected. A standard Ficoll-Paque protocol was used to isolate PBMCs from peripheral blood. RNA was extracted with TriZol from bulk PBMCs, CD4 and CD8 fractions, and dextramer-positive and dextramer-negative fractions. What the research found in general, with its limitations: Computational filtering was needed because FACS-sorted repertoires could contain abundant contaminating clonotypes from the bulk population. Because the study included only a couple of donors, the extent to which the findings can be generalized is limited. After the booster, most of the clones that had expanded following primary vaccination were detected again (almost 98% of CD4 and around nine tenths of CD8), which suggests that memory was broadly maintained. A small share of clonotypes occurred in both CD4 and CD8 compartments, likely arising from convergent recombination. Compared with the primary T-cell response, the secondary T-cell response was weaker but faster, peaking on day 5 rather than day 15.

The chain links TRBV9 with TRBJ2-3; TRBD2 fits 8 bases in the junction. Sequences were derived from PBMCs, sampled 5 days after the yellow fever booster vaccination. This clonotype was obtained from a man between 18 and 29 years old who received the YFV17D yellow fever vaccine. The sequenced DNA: TGTGCCAGCAGCGCGGAACCTAGCTGGCGGGGGGCACCTAGCACAGATACGCAGTATTTT. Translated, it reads CASSAEPSWRGAPSTDTQYF.